Following are 20 T cell receptor beta chains from one sample sequenced in a study of cytotoxic CD8 clonotypes in ibrutinib-treated CLL. Sequenced by immunoSEQ multiplex PCR; TCRdb stores in-frame clones only, minus some. In the table there are tens of thousands of clones, about 70% of which are singletons. The starting material was PBMCs, obtained at disease progression, from a patient treated with ibrutinib. The receptors were sampled from a human donor with chronic lymphocytic leukemia.

This clone was counted between two and nine times. The CDR3 DNA reads as TGTGCCAGCAGCTTAGCGGGGCCGGGAAATCATTTAAGCTATGGCTACACCTTC. Translated, it gives CASSLAGPGNHLSYGYTF. The chain is built from TRBV7-8 and TRBJ1-2, with a possible D match to TRBD1 (5 bases). The CDR3 is 18 amino acids. V was trimmed by 0 bases and J by 4 bases, leaving 21 bases between them. Germline V gene lookup returns CDR1 SGHVS and CDR2 FQNEAQ. The whole variable domain, filled in from reference TRBV7-8 and TRBJ1-2, reads GAGVSQSPRYKVAKRGQDVALRCDPISGHVSLFWYQQALGQGPEFLTYFQNEAQLDKSGLPSDRFFAERPEGSVSTLKIQRTQQEDSAVYLCASSLAGPGNHLSYGYTFGSGTRLTVV.

This chain uses TRBV10-2 with TRBJ1-5, with D unclear. CDR1 is WSHSY and CDR2 is SAAADI in the germline V gene. V lost 10 bases and J 0 bases, leaving 13 bases between the germline ends. The CDR3 runs to 14 residues. CDR3 in DNA: TGCGCCACCACTAAAGACGGTAGCAATCAGCCCCAGCATTTT. It translates to CATTKDGSNQPQHF.

The rearrangement links TRBV6-6 to TRBJ1-5; D is unclear. The length of the CDR3 is 13 residues. The germline CDR1 and CDR2 sequences are MNHNY and SVGAGI (reference sequence). V lost 6 bases and J 5 bases, leaving 11 bases between the germline ends. CDR3 nucleotides: TGTGCCAGCAGCCTCAGCGGGTATCAGCCCCAGCATTTT. Protein product: CASSLSGYQPQHF.

This clone was observed a few times. The junction differs from germline at one of its ends, possibly a read error. The chain has TRBV6-1 and TRBJ2-7; 9 bases agree with TRBD1. In germline, CDR1 is MNHNS, CDR2 SASEGT. This CDR3 has 17 residues. DNA for the CDR3: TGTGCCATCAGTGAGCCCTCCATGGGGACAGGGCCCTACGAGCAGTACTTC. Translation: CAISEPSMGTGPYEQYF.

This chain connects TRBV5-1 to TRBJ1-1, with unresolved D. V lost 0 bases to trimming and J lost 1 base, with 10 bases between them. This CDR3 has 15 amino acids. Per the germline V gene, CDR1 is SGHRS and CDR2 is YFSETQ. The CDR3 loop reads CASSLDGSSNTEAFF. In DNA, the CDR3 is TGCGCCAGCAGCTTGGATGGGAGTTCGAACACTGAAGCTTTCTTT. The whole variable domain, remainder taken from reference TRBV5-1 and TRBJ1-1, is KAGVTQTPRYLIKTRGQQVTLSCSPISGHRSVSWYQQTPGQGLQFLFEYFSETQRNKGNFPGRFSGRQFSNSRSEMNVSTLELGDSALYLCASSLDGSSNTEAFFGQGTRLTVV.

This chain uses TRBV27 with TRBJ2-5; the match to TRBD2 covers 8 bases. Trimming removed 5 bases from V and 4 bases from J; junction bases left unmatched: 6. From germline, CDR1 is MNHEY and CDR2 SMNVEV (reference sequence). The CDR3 covers 14 residues. The CDR3 nucleotides read TGTGCCAGCAGTGCAACGGGGGGGCCAGAGACCCAGTACTTC. It is translated as CASSATGGPETQYF.

The V and J genes are TRBV7-8 and TRBJ2-2; 10 positions agree with TRBD1. The junction had 5 bases not matched to a gene; V was cut back by 5 bases and J by 5 bases. The CDR3 length is 15 residues. Germline-derived CDR1 and CDR2 are SGHVS and FQNEAQ. This CDR3 reads CASSLRDRGTGELFF. The CDR3 DNA reads as TGTGCCAGCAGCCTCCGGGACAGGGGTACCGGGGAGCTGTTTTTT.

The chain couples TRBV7-6 to TRBJ1-4; D gene unclear. This CDR3 region has 13 residues. CDR1 and CDR2 (germline): SGHVS, FNYEAQ. V lost 5 bases to trimming and J lost 3 bases, with 7 bases between them. This chain's CDR3 is CASSPKANEKLFF. In DNA, the CDR3 is TGTGCCAGCAGCCCCAAGGCTAATGAAAAACTGTTTTTT.

This clone was counted a single time. Other DNA variants within this sample encode the same CDR3. This chain connects TRBV2 to TRBJ2-5; D not resolved. V shed 3 bases and J shed 5 bases, with 4 bases lying between them. CDR1 and CDR2 from the germline V gene are SNHLY and FYNNEI. The CDR3 has 11 residues. CDR3 region: CASSERETQYF. DNA of the CDR3: TGTGCCAGCAGTGAGAGGGAGACCCAGTACTTC.

In DNA form, the CDR3 reads TGCAGCGTTGAAGGACGGGCGGGTACTGAAGCTTTCTTT. Amino acid sequence: CSVEGRAGTEAFF. The V call is TRBV29-1, the J call TRBJ1-1; D gene uncertain. Trimming removed 1 base from V and 5 bases from J, with 11 bases in between. The germline gives CDR1 SQVTM, CDR2 ANQGSEA. This CDR3 is built from 13 residues.

The gene calls are TRBV19 and TRBJ1-4; tentative D call: TRBD1 (5 bases). CDR3 length: 16 residues. Trimming took 7 bases from V and 4 from J, leaving 19 bases between them. Germline V CDR1 and CDR2: LNHDA, SQIVND (reference sequence). The CDR3 loop is CASTPSPRGYNEKLFF. Written as DNA, the CDR3 is TGTGCCAGTACGCCCAGCCCGCGGGGCTATAATGAAAAACTGTTTTTT.

This clone was observed once. The rearrangement uses TRBV5-6 and TRBJ2-1; no firm D call. CDR1 and CDR2 from the germline V gene are SGHDT and YYEEEE. Trimming shortened V by 1 base and J by 4 bases, and 18 bases separated the two germline ends. The CDR3 covers 17 residues. CDR3 nucleotides: TGTGCCAGCAGCTTGTTTCCCCCTGCTAGGGCTTACAATGAGCAGTTCTTC. It codes for CASSLFPPARAYNEQFF.

V gene TRBV5-6 combines with J gene TRBJ2-3; D is unresolved. With 0 bases removed from V and 5 bases from J, the gap between germline ends came to 7 bases. The CDR3 runs 13 residues. CDR1 and CDR2 (germline): SGHDT, YYEEEE. CDR3 in DNA: TGTGCCAGCAGCTTGGTGTCGTTAGATACGCAGTATTTT. As protein: CASSLVSLDTQYF.

This clone has only a few counts. This CDR3 is CASSFVTTTPEAFF. The CDR3 DNA reads as TGTGCCAGCAGTTTTGTTACCACGACCCCTGAAGCTTTCTTT. The chain links TRBV28 to TRBJ1-1; D not resolved. The CDR3 length is 14 residues. Germline V CDR1 and CDR2: MDHEN, SYDVKM. Trimming took 3 bases from V and 6 from J, leaving 14 bases between them.

The chain is built from TRBV21-1 and TRBJ2-7; the table assigns TRBD2, which was not confirmed against the DNA. TRBV21-1 constitutes a pseudogene. The CDR3 length is 17 residues. CDR3 bases: TGTGCCAGCAGCGCGCAGGACGGGGCGGGGCGTCCCTACGAGCAGTACTTC. This gives the protein CASSAQDGAGRPYEQYF.

The V gene is TRBV7-6, the J gene TRBJ1-3; D gene uncertain. Looked up from germline, CDR1 is SGHVS and CDR2 is FNYEAQ. This CDR3 comprises 15 residues. Trimming cost V 4 bases and J 0 bases, with 10 bases left between them. CDR3: CASSSRWISGNTIYF. In nucleotides, the CDR3 is TGTGCCAGCAGCTCTCGTTGGATCTCTGGAAACACCATATATTTT.

The V call is TRBV19, the J call TRBJ1-5; the D gene is possibly TRBD1 (5 bases). Germline CDR1 and CDR2: LNHDA and SQIVND (reference sequence). The V end lost 0 bases, the J end lost 4 bases, and 10 bases lay between the germline ends. The CDR3 runs 15 residues. The CDR3, as DNA: TGTGCCAGTAGTATAGACCACGGGGGTAATCAGCCCCAGCATTTT. Its translation is CASSIDHGGNQPQHF.

The rearrangement uses TRBV10-3 and TRBJ1-3; D is ambiguous. The germline V gene encodes CDR1 ENHRY and CDR2 SYGVKD. With 8 bases removed from V and 0 bases from J, the gap between germline ends came to 14 bases. The CDR3 extends over 15 amino acids. The DNA for the CDR3 is TGTGCCATCCAAAGCATAGCGAGCTCTGGAAACACCATATATTTT. Protein product: CAIQSIASSGNTIYF.

The V call is TRBV5-1, the J call TRBJ1-2; D is unresolved. The CDR3 is made up of 17 amino acids. Trimming took off 4 bases at V and 7 bases at J, with 26 bases between the two ends. Germline CDR1 is SGHRS and CDR2 is YFSETQ. The CDR3 sequence is CASSPPRFVGELSGYTF. The CDR3 region has the DNA TGCGCCAGCAGCCCACCCCGTTTTGTCGGGGAGCTATCTGGCTACACCTTC.

The chain recombines TRBV20-1 with TRBJ1-1, with D uncertain. Germline assignment: CDR1 DFQATT and CDR2 SNEGSKA (reference sequence). The ends were cut back, 0 bases at V and 11 bases at J, with 10 bases in the middle. This CDR3 is built from 11 residues. CDR3 coding DNA: TGCAGTGCTAGAGATCCGCCCGGGGCTTTCTTT. This gives the protein CSARDPPGAFF.